One and the same sample provided the 11 T cell receptor beta chains below, sequenced in a study of blood T cell repertoires in COVID-19. TCRdb's copy holds only in-frame clones and misses some; the assay was immunoSEQ multiplex PCR. Of about 130,000 clones listed, about four fifths were seen once; the top ten hold roughly a sixth. Sequenced sample: peripheral blood. The source of these receptors is a man aged 30-40 years with COVID-19, enrolled during active disease.

The rearrangement joins TRBV6-5 to TRBJ2-3; 7 bases agree with TRBD1. The CDR3 is made up of 15 amino acids. Per the germline V gene, CDR1 is MNHEY and CDR2 is SVGAGI. The J segment lost 2 bases and the V segment lost 6 bases, leaving 8 bases of the junction unmatched. The DNA for the CDR3 is TGTGCCAGCAGCCCCGGGACAGCCAACACAGATACGCAGTATTTT. Residues: CASSPGTANTDTQYF.

The table lists this clone with a few counts. The V call is TRBV6-5, the J call TRBJ2-1; 12 bases are shared with TRBD2. The length of the CDR3 is 13 residues. Trimming took 6 bases from V and 9 from J; bases not matched to a gene: 3. Germline V gene sequence: CDR1 MNHEY, CDR2 SVGAGI. CDR3 nucleotide sequence: TGTGCCAGCAGGGGGGGACTAGCGGGTGAGCAGTTCTTC. It yields the protein CASRGGLAGEQFF.

The chain recombines TRBV11-2 with TRBJ1-4; D remains unclear. Germline V gives CDR1 SGHAT, CDR2 FQNNGV. This CDR3 spans 15 amino acids. The V and J ends lost 5 bases and 5 bases respectively, with 15 bases between them. The CDR3 reads CASSPLWTGNEKLFF. The CDR3 region has the DNA TGTGCCAGCAGCCCGTTATGGACGGGAAATGAAAAACTGTTTTTT.

This rearrangement joins TRBV12-5 to TRBJ2-3; the D gene is possibly TRBD2 (6 bases). V lost 5 bases, J lost 2 bases, and 17 bases lay in between. This CDR3 spans 16 amino acids. Germline CDR1 is LGHNT and CDR2 is FRNRAP. The CDR3 coding sequence is TGTGCTAGTGGTCCCGGTCGCGGGGTGATCACAGATACGCAGTATTTT. Amino acid sequence: CASGPGRGVITDTQYF.

The rearrangement links TRBV20-1 to TRBJ2-1; possible D gene TRBD1, 6 bases. Germline values: CDR1 DFQATT, CDR2 SNEGSKA (reference sequence). Trimming removed 6 bases from V and 14 bases from J, with 17 bases in between. This CDR3 contains 11 residues. CDR3 loop: CSATTSQGKFF. The CDR3 region has the DNA TGCAGTGCCACGACCAGCCAGGGGAAGTTCTTC.

This clone occurred many times. CDR3 nucleotide sequence: TGTGCCTGGAGGCGGGAGAACGCAGATACGCAGTATTTT. Amino acid sequence: CAWRRENADTQYF. J is TRBJ2-3 and V is TRBV30; 7 bases match TRBD2. The CDR3 runs to 13 residues. V gave up 3 bases and J gave up 4 bases; unmatched junction bases: 4. Germline V lookup: CDR1 GTSNPN, CDR2 SVGIG (reference sequence).

The V and J genes are TRBV27 and TRBJ1-4, with 12 nucleotides matching TRBD1. The CDR3 consists of 15 residues. The germline V gene has CDR1 MNHEY and CDR2 SMNVEV (reference sequence). V was pared by 3 bases and J by 12 bases, with 8 bases of the junction left unmatched. This CDR3 is CASSLGVGTGGELFF. DNA of the CDR3: TGTGCCAGCAGTTTGGGGGTCGGGACAGGGGGCGAACTGTTTTTT.

In its sample, this clone was seen a few times. This chain joins TRBV2 and TRBJ1-6; D is perhaps TRBD1 (6 bases). This CDR3 is built from 16 residues. V was clipped by 4 bases and J by 6 bases, with 16 bases between them. In germline, CDR1 is SNHLY, CDR2 FYNNEI. The CDR3 region has the DNA TGTGCCAGCAGTGCGAGAGGGGGGGTGGGTAATTCACCCCTCCACTTT. Protein sequence: CASSARGGVGNSPLHF.

The chain couples TRBV9 to TRBJ2-7; tentatively, D is TRBD1 (6 bases). CDR1 and CDR2 from the germline V gene are SGDLS and YYNGEE. This CDR3 is built from 14 residues. The V end was cut by 0 bases, the J end by 2 bases, with 9 bases between. The CDR3 is CASSVGQAPYEQYF. The CDR3 DNA is TGTGCCAGCAGCGTAGGACAGGCCCCCTACGAGCAGTACTTC.

The chain joins TRBV6-1 to TRBJ1-6; TRBD1 aligns across 8 bases. This CDR3 region has 16 residues. The germline V gene encodes CDR1 MNHNS and CDR2 SASEGT. V lost 3 bases to trimming and J lost 8 bases; unmatched junction nucleotides: 9. CDR3 in amino acids: CASSDYRDRQDSPLHF. CDR3 coding DNA: TGTGCCAGCAGTGATTACCGGGACAGGCAAGATTCACCCCTCCACTTT.

CDR3 sequence reads: CASSEGSAGGPSDTQYF. The CDR3, as DNA: TGTGCCAGTAGTGAAGGATCAGCGGGAGGGCCATCAGATACGCAGTATTTT. The chain links TRBV19 to TRBJ2-3, with TRBD2 identical over 10 bases. Trimming took 5 bases from V and 4 from J; bases not matched to a gene: 12. Germline V CDR1 and CDR2: LNHDA, SQIVND (reference sequence). The CDR3 loop spans 17 amino acids.